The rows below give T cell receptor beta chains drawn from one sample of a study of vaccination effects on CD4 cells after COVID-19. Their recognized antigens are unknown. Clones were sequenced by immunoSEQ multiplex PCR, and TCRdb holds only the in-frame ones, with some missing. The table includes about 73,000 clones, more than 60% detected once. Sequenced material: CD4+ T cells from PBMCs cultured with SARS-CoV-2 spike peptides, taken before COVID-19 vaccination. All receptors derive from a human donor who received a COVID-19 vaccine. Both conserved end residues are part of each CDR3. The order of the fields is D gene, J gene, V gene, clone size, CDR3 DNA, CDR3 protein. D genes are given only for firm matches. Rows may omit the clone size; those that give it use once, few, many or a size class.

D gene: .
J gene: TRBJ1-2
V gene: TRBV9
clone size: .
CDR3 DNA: TGTGCCAGCAGCGGGGGCAGTCCTAACTATGGCTACACCTTC
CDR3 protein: CASSGGSPNYGYTF

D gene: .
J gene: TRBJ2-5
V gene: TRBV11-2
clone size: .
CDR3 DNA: TGTGCCAGCAGCTTAGGCCTGGGGGCCCGAAGGGAGACCCAGTACTTC
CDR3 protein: CASSLGLGARRETQYF

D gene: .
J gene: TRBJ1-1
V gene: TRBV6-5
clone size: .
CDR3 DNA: TGTGCCAGCCGACCCACTCCTCGGGGTCCGACTGAAGCTTTCTTT
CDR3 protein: CASRPTPRGPTEAFF

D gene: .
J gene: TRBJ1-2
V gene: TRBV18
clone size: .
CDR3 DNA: TGTGCCAGCTCAGACAGACAGAACAACTATGGCTACACCTTC
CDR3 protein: CASSDRQNNYGYTF

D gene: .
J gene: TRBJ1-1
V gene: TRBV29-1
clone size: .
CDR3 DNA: TGCAGCGTTGAGAGGGACCGACTAAGAGCTGAAGCTTTCTTT
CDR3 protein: CSVERDRLRAEAFF

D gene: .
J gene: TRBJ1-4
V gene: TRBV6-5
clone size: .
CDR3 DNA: TGTGCCAGCAGTTACGGTGAAAAACTGTTTTTT
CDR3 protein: CASSYGEKLFF

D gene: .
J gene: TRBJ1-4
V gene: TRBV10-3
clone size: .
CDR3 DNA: TGTGCCATCAGTGAGTCCTCTTCGACCGGGGGGAAACTGTTTTTT
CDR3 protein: CAISESSSTGGKLFF

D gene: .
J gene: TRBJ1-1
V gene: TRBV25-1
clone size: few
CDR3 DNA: TGTGCCAGCATCTGGGACGGGAGCACTGAAGCTTTCTTT
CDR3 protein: CASIWDGSTEAFF

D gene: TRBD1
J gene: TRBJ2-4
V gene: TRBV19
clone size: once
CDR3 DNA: TGTGCCAGTAGTATTGGCGGACAGGGGTTCGGCATTCAGTACTTC
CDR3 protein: CASSIGGQGFGIQYF

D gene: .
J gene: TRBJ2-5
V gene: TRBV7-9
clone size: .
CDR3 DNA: TGTGCCAGCAGCATCTACCGGGCTTTGCAAGAGACCCAGTACTTC
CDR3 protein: CASSIYRALQETQYF

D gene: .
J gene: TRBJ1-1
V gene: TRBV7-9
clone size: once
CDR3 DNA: TGTGCCAGCAGCCGTCGGCCGAACACTGAAGCTTTCTTT
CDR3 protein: CASSRRPNTEAFF

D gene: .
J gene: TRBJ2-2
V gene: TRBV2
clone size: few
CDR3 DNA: TGTGCCAGCAGTGAACAGGGGGGCAACACCGGGGAGCTGTTTTTT
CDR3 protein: CASSEQGGNTGELFF

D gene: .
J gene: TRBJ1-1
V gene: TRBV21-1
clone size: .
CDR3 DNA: TGTGCCAGCAGCGATTCCTCCGGGGGCTACACTGAAGCTTTCTTT
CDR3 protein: CASSDSSGGYTEAFF

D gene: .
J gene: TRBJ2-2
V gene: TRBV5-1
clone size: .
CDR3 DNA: TGCGCCAGCAGCGACACCGGGGAGCTGTTTTTT
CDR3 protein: CASSDTGELFF

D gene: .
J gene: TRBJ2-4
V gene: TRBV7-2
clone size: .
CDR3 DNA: TGTGCCAGCAGCTTCCGGGGAGAAAACATTCAGTACTTC
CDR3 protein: CASSFRGENIQYF

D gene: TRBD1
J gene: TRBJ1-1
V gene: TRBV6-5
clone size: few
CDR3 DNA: TGTGCCAGCAGCCCCGGGACAGGGAACACTGAAGCTTTCTTT
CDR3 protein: CASSPGTGNTEAFF

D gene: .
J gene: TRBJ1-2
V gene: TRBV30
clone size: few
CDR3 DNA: TGTGCCTGGGGAAGGGCAGAGTATGGCTACACCTTC
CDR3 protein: CAWGRAEYGYTF

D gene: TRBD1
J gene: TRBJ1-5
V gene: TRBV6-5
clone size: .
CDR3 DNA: TGTGCCAGCAGGCGGACAGGGGGCAATCAGCCCCAGCATTTT
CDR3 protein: CASRRTGGNQPQHF

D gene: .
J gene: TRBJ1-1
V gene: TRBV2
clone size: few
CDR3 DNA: TGTGCCAGCTTGCCGCACAACACTGAAGCTTTCTTT
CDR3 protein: CASLPHNTEAFF

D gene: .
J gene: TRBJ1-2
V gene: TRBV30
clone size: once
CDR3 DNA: TGTGCCTGCAGCAGGGGAACGAGGGGCTACACCTTC
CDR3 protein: CACSRGTRGYTF

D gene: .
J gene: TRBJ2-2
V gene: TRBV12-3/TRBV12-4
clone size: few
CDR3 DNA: TGTGCCAGCAGTTTACGAGGGGCCGGGGAGCTGTTTTTT
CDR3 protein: CASSLRGAGELFF

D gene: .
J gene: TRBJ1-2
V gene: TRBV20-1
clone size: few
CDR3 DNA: TGCAGTGCTACGCCGGGAGGAGGCTACACCTTC
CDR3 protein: CSATPGGGYTF

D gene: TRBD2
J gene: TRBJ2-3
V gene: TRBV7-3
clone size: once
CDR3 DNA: TGTGCCAGCAGCTTACACGAGCGGGGGGGCCTTGGAGATACGCAGTATTTT
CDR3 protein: CASSLHERGGLGDTQYF

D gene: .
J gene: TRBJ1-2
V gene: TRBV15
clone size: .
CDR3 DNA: TGTGCCACCAGCCAAGACCGTAACTATGGCTACACCTTC
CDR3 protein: CATSQDRNYGYTF

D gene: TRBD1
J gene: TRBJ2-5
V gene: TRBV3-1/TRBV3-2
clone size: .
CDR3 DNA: TGTGCCAGCAGCCCCGTCAGGGGGCAAGAGACCCAGTACTTC
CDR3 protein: CASSPVRGQETQYF

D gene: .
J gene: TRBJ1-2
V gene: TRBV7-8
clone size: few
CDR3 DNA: TGTGCCAGCACACAGGGAGTGGGTTTCTATGGCTACACCTTC
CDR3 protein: CASTQGVGFYGYTF

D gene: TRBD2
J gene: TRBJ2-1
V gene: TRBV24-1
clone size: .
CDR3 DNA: TGTGCCACCCGGGGGGGGCTCTCCTACAATGAGCAGTTCTTC
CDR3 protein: CATRGGLSYNEQFF

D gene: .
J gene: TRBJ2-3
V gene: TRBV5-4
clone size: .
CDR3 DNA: TGTGCCAGCAGCTTGAGGGGGGGCACAGATACGCAGTATTTT
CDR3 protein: CASSLRGGTDTQYF

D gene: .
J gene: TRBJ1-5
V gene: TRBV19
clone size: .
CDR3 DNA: TGTGCCACCGGGACTTTCAATCAGCCCCAGCATTTT
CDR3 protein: CATGTFNQPQHF

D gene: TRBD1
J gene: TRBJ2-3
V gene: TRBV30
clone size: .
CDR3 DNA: TGTGCCTGGAGTAAGGGGACAGGGGGCAAGAATACGCAGTATTTT
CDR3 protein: CAWSKGTGGKNTQYF

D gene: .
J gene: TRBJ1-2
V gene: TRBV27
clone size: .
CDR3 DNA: TGTGCCAGCAGCCCCTTGGGATTGCCGCAAGGCTACACCTTC
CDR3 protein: CASSPLGLPQGYTF

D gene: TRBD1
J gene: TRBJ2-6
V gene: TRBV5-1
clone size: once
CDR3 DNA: TGCGCCAGCAGCTTTTCCGGGACAGGGGACTATGGGGCCAACGTCCTGACTTTC
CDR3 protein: CASSFSGTGDYGANVLTF

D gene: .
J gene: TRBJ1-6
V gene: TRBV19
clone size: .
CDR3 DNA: TGTGCCAGTAGTCCCGACAGAGGTAATTCACCCCTCCACTTT
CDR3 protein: CASSPDRGNSPLHF

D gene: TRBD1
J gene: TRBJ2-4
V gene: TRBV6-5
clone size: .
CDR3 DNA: TGTGCCAGCAGTACAGGGGGCGTCGTCAAAAACATTCAGTACTTC
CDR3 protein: CASSTGGVVKNIQYF

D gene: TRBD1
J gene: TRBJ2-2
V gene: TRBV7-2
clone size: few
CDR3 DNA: TGTGCCAGCAGCTCACAGGGGCGGTCCGGGGAGCTGTTTTTT
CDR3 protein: CASSSQGRSGELFF

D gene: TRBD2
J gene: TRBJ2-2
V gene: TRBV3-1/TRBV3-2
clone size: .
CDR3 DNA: TGTGCCAGCAGCCAGACTAGCGGGGGGGCCGGCGGGGAGCTGTTTTTT
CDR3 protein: CASSQTSGGAGGELFF

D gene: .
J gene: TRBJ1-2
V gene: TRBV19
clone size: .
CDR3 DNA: TGTGCCAGTAGGAGACTCACTAACTATGGCTACACCTTC
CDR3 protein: CASRRLTNYGYTF

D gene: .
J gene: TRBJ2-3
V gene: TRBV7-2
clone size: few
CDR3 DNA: TGTGCCAGCAGCCCCCGTTTCGACCATGATACGCAGTATTTT
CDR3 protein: CASSPRFDHDTQYF

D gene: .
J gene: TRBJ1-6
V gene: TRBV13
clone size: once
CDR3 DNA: TGTGCCAGCAGCTTAGGCGGGGTCTATAATTCACCCCTCCACTTT
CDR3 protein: CASSLGGVYNSPLHF

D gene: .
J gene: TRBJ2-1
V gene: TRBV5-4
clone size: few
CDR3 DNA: TGTGCCAGCAGCCGAATAACGGACAGCTACAATGAGCAGTTCTTC
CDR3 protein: CASSRITDSYNEQFF

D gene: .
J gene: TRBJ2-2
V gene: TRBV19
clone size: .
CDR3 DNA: TGTGCCAGCCAACGCTTCGGGACGGGGAACACCGGGGAGCTGTTTTTT
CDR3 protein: CASQRFGTGNTGELFF

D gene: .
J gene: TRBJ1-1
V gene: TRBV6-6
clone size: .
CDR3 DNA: TGTGCCAGCAGTCGGGTTGGGACTGAAGCTTTCTTT
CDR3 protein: CASSRVGTEAFF

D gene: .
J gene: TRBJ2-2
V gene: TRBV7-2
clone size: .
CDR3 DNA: TGTGCCAGCAGCTTAGACCTTCGCACCGGGGAGCTGTTTTTT
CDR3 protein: CASSLDLRTGELFF

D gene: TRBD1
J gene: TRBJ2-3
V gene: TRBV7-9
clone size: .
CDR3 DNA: TGTGCCAGCAGCTTAGCCGGGACAGGGGTCACAGATACGCAGTATTTT
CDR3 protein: CASSLAGTGVTDTQYF

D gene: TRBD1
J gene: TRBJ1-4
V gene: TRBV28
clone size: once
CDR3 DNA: TGTGCCAGCAGCAGGAGGGGGCTGGTCGGTGAAAAACTGTTTTTT
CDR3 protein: CASSRRGLVGEKLFF

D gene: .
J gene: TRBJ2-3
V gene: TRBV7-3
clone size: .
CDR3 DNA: TGTGCCAGCAGTCTGACTCGACAGTCCACAGATACGCAGTATTTT
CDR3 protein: CASSLTRQSTDTQYF

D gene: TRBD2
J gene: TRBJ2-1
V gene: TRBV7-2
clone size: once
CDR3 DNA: TGTGCCAGCAGCTATGGGACCGGGACTAGGGGAGAGCAGTTCTTC
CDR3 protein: CASSYGTGTRGEQFF

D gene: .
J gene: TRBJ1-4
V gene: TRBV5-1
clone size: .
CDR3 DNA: TGCGCCAGCAGCTCGACTCCAACTAATGAAAAACTGTTTTTT
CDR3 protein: CASSSTPTNEKLFF

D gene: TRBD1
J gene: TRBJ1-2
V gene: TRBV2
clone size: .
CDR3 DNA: TGTGCCAGCAGTGGGCAGGGGGCAATTCATGGCTACACCTTC
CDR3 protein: CASSGQGAIHGYTF

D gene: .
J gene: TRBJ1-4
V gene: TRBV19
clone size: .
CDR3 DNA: TGTGCCAGTAGTGCGTTATCCGGGACAAGGGGCCCTAATGAAAAACTGTTTTTT
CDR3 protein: CASSALSGTRGPNEKLFF

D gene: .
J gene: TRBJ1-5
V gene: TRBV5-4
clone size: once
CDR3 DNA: TGTGCCAGCAGCTCGGACAGAAATCAGCCCCAGCATTTT
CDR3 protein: CASSSDRNQPQHF

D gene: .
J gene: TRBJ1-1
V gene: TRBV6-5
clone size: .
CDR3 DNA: TGTGCCAGCGCGCCAGGCCGATCGAACACTGAAGCTTTCTTT
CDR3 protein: CASAPGRSNTEAFF

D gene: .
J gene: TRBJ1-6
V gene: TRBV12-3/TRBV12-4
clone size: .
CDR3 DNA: TGTGCCAGCAGTTTCCAGCCTGCAAGTCCCCTCCACTTT
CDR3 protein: CASSFQPASPLHF

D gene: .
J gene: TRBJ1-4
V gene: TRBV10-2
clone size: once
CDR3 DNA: TGCGCCAGCAGTGGGACAGCCGTCTTGGGGGAAAAACTGTTTTTT
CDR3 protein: CASSGTAVLGEKLFF

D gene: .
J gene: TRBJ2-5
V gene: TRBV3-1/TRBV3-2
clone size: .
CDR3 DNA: TGTGCCAGCAGGGATATACAGGGCAGCCAAGAGACCCAGTACTTC
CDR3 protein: CASRDIQGSQETQYF

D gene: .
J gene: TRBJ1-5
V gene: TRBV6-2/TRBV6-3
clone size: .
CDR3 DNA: TGTGCCAGCAGTTACTCTTCACAATATAGCAATCAGCCCCAGCATTTT
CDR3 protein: CASSYSSQYSNQPQHF

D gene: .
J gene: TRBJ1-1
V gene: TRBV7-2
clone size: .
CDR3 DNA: TGTGCCAGCAGCTTAATGGCAGCGAACACTGAAGCTTTCTTT
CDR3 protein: CASSLMAANTEAFF

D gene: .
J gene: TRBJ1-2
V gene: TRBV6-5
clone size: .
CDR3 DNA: TGTGCCAGCAGTCTACTAAGGGCTGGAGGCTATGGCTACACCTTC
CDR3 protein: CASSLLRAGGYGYTF